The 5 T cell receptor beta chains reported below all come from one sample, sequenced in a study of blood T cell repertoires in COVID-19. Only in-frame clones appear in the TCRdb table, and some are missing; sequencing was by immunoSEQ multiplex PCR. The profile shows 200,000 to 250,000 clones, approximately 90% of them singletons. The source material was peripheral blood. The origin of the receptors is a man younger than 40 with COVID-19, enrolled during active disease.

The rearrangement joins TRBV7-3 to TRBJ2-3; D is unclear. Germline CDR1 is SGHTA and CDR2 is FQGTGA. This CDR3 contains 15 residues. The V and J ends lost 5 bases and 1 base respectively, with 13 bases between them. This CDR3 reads CASSPGVGRTDTQYF. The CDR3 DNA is TGTGCCAGCAGCCCCGGAGTCGGCCGCACAGATACGCAGTATTTT.

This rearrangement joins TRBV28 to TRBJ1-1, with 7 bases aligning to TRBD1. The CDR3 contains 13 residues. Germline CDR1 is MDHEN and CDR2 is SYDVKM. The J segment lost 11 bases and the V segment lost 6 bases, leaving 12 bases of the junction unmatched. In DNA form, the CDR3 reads TGTGCCAGCAGGCTCACAGGGGCGCTCGGGGCTTTCTTT. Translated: CASRLTGALGAFF.

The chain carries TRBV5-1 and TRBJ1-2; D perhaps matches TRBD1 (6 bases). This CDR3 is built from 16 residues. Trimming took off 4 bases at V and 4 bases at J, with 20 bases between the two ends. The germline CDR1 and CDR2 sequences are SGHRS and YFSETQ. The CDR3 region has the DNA TGCGCCAGCAGCCCGTCCGGACAGCGACTCCCCTATGGCTACACCTTC. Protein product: CASSPSGQRLPYGYTF.

The CDR3 reads CASSLVPGQGAGNTIYF. The CDR3 DNA follows: TGTGCCAGCAGCTTGGTCCCTGGACAGGGGGCTGGAAACACCATATATTTT. The chain links TRBV5-6 to TRBJ1-3, with 10 bases fitting TRBD1. The CDR3 spans 17 residues. Trimming removed 0 bases from V and 2 bases from J; junction bases left unmatched: 5. Germline V gene data show CDR1 as SGHDT and CDR2 as YYEEEE.

The CDR3 region has the DNA TGTGCCAGCGGAAGGGGGAAGCCCCAGCATTTT. Protein sequence: CASGRGKPQHF. The genes are TRBV28 and TRBJ1-5, with D perhaps TRBD1 (6 bases). The CDR3 loop spans 11 amino acids. Germline loops: CDR1 MDHEN, CDR2 SYDVKM. Trimming took 8 bases from V and 8 from J, leaving 10 bases between them.